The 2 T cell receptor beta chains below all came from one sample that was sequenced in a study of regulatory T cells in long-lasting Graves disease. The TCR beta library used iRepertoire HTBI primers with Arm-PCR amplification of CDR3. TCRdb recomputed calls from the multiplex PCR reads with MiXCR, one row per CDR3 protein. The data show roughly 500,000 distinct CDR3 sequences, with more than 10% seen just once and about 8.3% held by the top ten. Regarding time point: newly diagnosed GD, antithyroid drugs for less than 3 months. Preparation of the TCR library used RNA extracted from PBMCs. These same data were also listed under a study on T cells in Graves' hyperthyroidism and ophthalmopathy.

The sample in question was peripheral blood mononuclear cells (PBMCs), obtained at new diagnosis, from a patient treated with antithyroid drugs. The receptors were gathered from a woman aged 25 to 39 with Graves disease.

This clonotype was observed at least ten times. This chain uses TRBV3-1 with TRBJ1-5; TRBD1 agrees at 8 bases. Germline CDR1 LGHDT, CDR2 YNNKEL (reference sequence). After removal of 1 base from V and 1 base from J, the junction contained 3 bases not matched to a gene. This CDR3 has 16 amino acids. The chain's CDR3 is CASSQGYRGSNQPQHF. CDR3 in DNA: TGTGCCAGCAGCCAAGGGTACAGGGGGAGCAATCAGCCCCAGCATTTT. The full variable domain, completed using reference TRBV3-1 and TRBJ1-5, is DTAVSQTPKYLVTQMGNDKSIKCEQNLGHDTMYWYKQDSKKFLKIMFSYNNKELIINETVPNRFSPKSPDKAHLNLHINSLELGDSAVYFCASSQGYRGSNQPQHFGDGTRLSIL.

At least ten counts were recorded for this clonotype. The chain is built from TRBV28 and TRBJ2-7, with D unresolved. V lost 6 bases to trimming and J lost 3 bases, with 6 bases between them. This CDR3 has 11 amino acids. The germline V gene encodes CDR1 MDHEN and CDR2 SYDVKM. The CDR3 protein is CASSHIYEQYF. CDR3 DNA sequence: TGTGCCAGCAGCCATATCTACGAGCAGTACTTC.